One sample yielded the 5 T cell receptor beta chains listed below, sequenced in a study of blood T cell repertoires in COVID-19. The table came from immunoSEQ multiplex PCR; TCRdb's copy has only in-frame clones and leaves some out. The sample lists some 140,000 clones, about 73% occurring once. Sequenced sample: peripheral blood. Every receptor here comes from a man older than 75 with acute or convalescent COVID-19.

This sequence joins TRBV29-1 and TRBJ1-2, with D maybe TRBD1 (6 bases). The CDR3 is 12 amino acids. Germline V CDR1 and CDR2: SQVTM, ANQGSEA. Trimming removed 6 bases from V and 1 base from J, with 9 bases in between. CDR3 DNA: TGCAGCGTAACACAGGGTAACTATGGCTACACCTTC. As protein: CSVTQGNYGYTF.

This rearrangement joins TRBV6-6 to TRBJ2-3; 9 bases line up with TRBD2. Per the germline V gene, CDR1 is MNHNY and CDR2 is SVGAGI (reference sequence). Trimming cost V 6 bases and J 4 bases; bases outside gene matches: 8. This CDR3 is built from 15 residues. The CDR3: CASSRGAGGADTQYF. CDR3 coding DNA: TGTGCCAGCAGCCGCGGGGCGGGGGGGGCAGATACGCAGTATTTT.

This clone appeared a single time. The rearrangement joins TRBV21-1 to TRBJ1-3; the table's D gene call, TRBD1, was not cross checked with the DNA. TRBV21-1 is a documented pseudogene. The CDR3 is 15 residues long. CDR3 amino acids: CASSKRQGAKNTIYF. CDR3 DNA: TGTGCCAGCAGCAAACGGCAGGGGGCGAAAAACACCATATATTTT.

The rearrangement joins TRBV28 to TRBJ1-1, with D maybe TRBD1 (5 bases). The CDR3 covers 11 residues. Looked up from germline, CDR1 is MDHEN and CDR2 is SYDVKM. V lost 2 bases, J lost 11 bases, and 9 bases lay in between. The CDR3, as DNA: TGTGCCAGCAGTTTAGAAGGGGCGGCTTTCTTT. It specifies CASSLEGAAFF. Together with reference TRBV28 and TRBJ1-1, the CDR3 gives the full variable domain: DVKVTQSSRYLVKRTGEKVFLECVQDMDHENMFWYRQDPGLGLRLIYFSYDVKMKEKGDIPEGYSVSREKKERFSLILESASTNQTSMYLCASSLEGAAFFGQGTRLTVV.

The table lists this clone with a few counts. CDR3 bases: TGTGCCAGTAGTATCTGGGGACAGGGGGCGAACGGCTACACCTTC. It specifies CASSIWGQGANGYTF. The V and J genes are TRBV19 and TRBJ1-2; 12 bases line up with TRBD1. The germline V gene encodes CDR1 LNHDA and CDR2 SQIVND (reference sequence). The CDR3 is made up of 15 amino acids. Unmatched junction bases numbered 7, after V lost 3 bases and J lost 8 bases.